These 20 T cell receptor beta chains came from one sample sequenced in a study of T cell repertoires in cytomegalovirus infection. TCRdb recomputed calls from the reads with MiXCR, one row per CDR3 protein. This table has 350,000 to 500,000 distinct CDR3 sequences, approximately 31% appearing once. The specimen was PBMCs. The receptors here all came from a human donor in good health (CMV status not recorded). Some clones in this sample may be carry-over from other donors' samples.

The rearrangement links TRBV11-2 to TRBJ1-2, with 9 nucleotides matching TRBD1. The CDR3 is made up of 14 amino acids. From germline, CDR1 is SGHAT and CDR2 FQNNGV. V shed 0 bases, J shed 8 bases, and the junction held 4 bases outside the gene matches. CDR3 nucleotides: TGTGCCAGCAGCTTAGACGGGACAGGGTTCGGCTACACCTTC. This codes for CASSLDGTGFGYTF. The complete variable domain, with remaining parts taken from reference TRBV11-2 and TRBJ1-2, reads EAGVAQSPRYKIIEKRQSVAFWCNPISGHATLYWYQQILGQGPKLLIQFQNNGVVDDSQLPKDRFSAERLKGVDSTLKIQPAKLEDSAVYLCASSLDGTGFGYTFGSGTRLTVV.

Ten or more counts support this clonotype. The V and J genes are TRBV6-6 and TRBJ2-3; 15 positions agree with TRBD2. Unmatched junction bases numbered 13, after V lost 2 bases and J lost 1 base. Germline assignment: CDR1 MNHNY and CDR2 SVGAGI (reference sequence). The CDR3 covers 21 residues. CDR3 coding DNA: TGTGCCAGCAGTTACCCGGGGACTAGCGGGGGGAATGTCCTTCGCACAGATACGCAGTATTTT. This sequence encodes CASSYPGTSGGNVLRTDTQYF.

This sequence joins TRBV6-4 and TRBJ2-3; TRBD2 aligns across 7 bases. Unmatched junction bases numbered 5, after V lost 6 bases and J lost 2 bases. The CDR3 runs 14 residues. Germline loops: CDR1 MRHNA, CDR2 SNTAGT. CDR3 amino acids: CASRTSAATDTQYF. The CDR3 bases are TGTGCCAGCAGAACTAGCGCCGCCACAGATACGCAGTATTTT.

The V and J genes are TRBV3-1 and TRBJ2-5; 14 bases align to TRBD2. With V trimmed by 4 bases and J by 5 bases, 12 bases remained unmatched. Germline lookup yields CDR1 LGHDT and CDR2 YNNKEL (reference sequence). The CDR3 loop spans 18 amino acids. CDR3 in amino acids: CASSPRRPGLAGVETQYF. In nucleotides, the CDR3 is TGTGCCAGCAGCCCCCGTAGGCCGGGACTAGCGGGGGTTGAGACCCAGTACTTC.

This clonotype was observed a few times. V and J are TRBV6-1 and TRBJ1-1, with D perhaps TRBD1 (5 bases). Between the trimmed V and J ends, which lost 0 bases and 4 bases, there was a span of 6 bases. The CDR3 extends over 13 amino acids. Germline CDR1 is MNHNS and CDR2 is SASEGT. The CDR3, as DNA: TGTGCCAGCAGTGAAGCCAGGGCCACTGAAGCTTTCTTT. It translates to CASSEARATEAFF.

The chain has TRBV28 and TRBJ2-1; TRBD1 might be the D (6 bases). Germline values: CDR1 MDHEN, CDR2 SYDVKM. The CDR3 has 17 residues. Trimming pared 5 bases from V and 1 base from J, leaving 18 bases between. CDR3 sequence (DNA): TGTGCCAGCAGTCGCCCGGGACACCGAATATCCTACAATGAGCAGTTCTTC. It translates to CASSRPGHRISYNEQFF.

V is TRBV4-3 and J is TRBJ1-2, with 10 bases identical to TRBD1. CDR1 is LGHNA and CDR2 is YSLEER in the germline V gene. This CDR3 is built from 15 residues. With V trimmed by 3 bases and J by 8 bases, 9 bases remained unmatched. The CDR3 nucleotides read TGCGCCAGCAGCCATACGACAGGGGGCGCGGGGGGCTACACCTTC. Translation: CASSHTTGGAGGYTF.

This clonotype was recorded many times. The chain carries TRBV6-1 and TRBJ1-1, with D uncertain. The length of the CDR3 is 14 residues. V was trimmed by 1 base and J by 6 bases, leaving 12 bases between them. In germline, CDR1 is MNHNS, CDR2 SASEGT. The chain's CDR3 is CASSEVGGGSEAFF. The CDR3 DNA reads TGTGCCAGCAGTGAAGTGGGCGGTGGGTCTGAAGCTTTCTTT.

This clonotype was seen only a few times. The CDR3 here is CASSQVAQAANYGYTF. The CDR3 DNA follows: TGCGCCAGCAGCCAAGTCGCCCAGGCGGCTAACTATGGCTACACCTTC. The V and J genes are TRBV4-1 and TRBJ1-2, with D uncertain. V shed 1 base and J shed 0 bases, with 12 bases lying between them. CDR3 length: 16 amino acids. CDR1 and CDR2 from the germline V gene are MGHRA and YSYEKL.

This clonotype was seen a few times. The V gene is TRBV11-2, the J gene TRBJ1-2; D remains unclear. The CDR3 spans 13 residues. V lost 6 bases, J lost 6 bases, and 14 bases lay in between. Germline assignment: CDR1 SGHAT and CDR2 FQNNGV. In nucleotides, the CDR3 is TGTGCCAGCAGTCTTAGTCTAAGCAATGGCTACACCTTC. Translation: CASSLSLSNGYTF.

The chain combines TRBV6-1 with TRBJ2-7; tentative D call: TRBD2 (6 bases). The CDR3 extends over 14 amino acids. From germline, CDR1 is MNHNS and CDR2 SASEGT. V was clipped by 10 bases and J by 7 bases, with 23 bases between them. The CDR3: CATGLRELAGEQYF. DNA of the CDR3: TGTGCCACCGGCCTCCGGGAGCTCGCGGGGGAGCAGTACTTC.

This clonotype has just a few counts. V and J are TRBV12-3 or TRBV12-4 and TRBJ2-7, with unresolved D. The CDR3 has 14 residues. V was shortened by 2 bases and J by 0 bases, with 8 bases between the two germline ends. CDR3: CASSLRVDSYEQYF. CDR3 nucleotides: TGTGCCAGCAGTTTAAGGGTAGACTCCTACGAGCAGTACTTC.

This clonotype was seen only a few times. The chain links TRBV5-1 to TRBJ1-4; no clear D. V lost 1 base and J lost 8, with 12 bases in between. The CDR3 length is 14 residues. Germline V gene data show CDR1 as SGHRS and CDR2 as YFSETQ. The CDR3 is CASSLRPRPEKLFF. The CDR3 DNA follows: TGCGCCAGCAGCTTGCGACCCCGCCCCGAAAAACTGTTTTTT.

On this clonotype itself: One end of the junction does not line up with germline, which may come from a read error. The chain links TRBV4-1 to TRBJ1-6, with 7 bases that match TRBD1. CDR1 and CDR2 (germline): MGHRA, YSYEKL. This CDR3 spans 15 amino acids. CDR3 coding DNA: TGCCCCAGCAGCCAAGAGGGGACAGATAATTCACCCCTCCACTTT. It yields the protein CPSSQEGTDNSPLHF.

As for this clonotype: At one end the junction does not follow the germline gene, possibly because of a read error. The chain uses TRBV5-6 and TRBJ1-5; unclear D gene. This CDR3 spans 13 amino acids. CDR1 SGHDT and CDR2 YYEEEE come from the germline V gene. For the CDR3, the DNA is TGTGCCAGCAGCTTGGGCAGCAATCAGCCCCAGCAATTT. Residues: CASSLGSNQPQQF.

In regard to this clonotype: An end of the junction differs from the germline gene, which may be a read error. The chain uses TRBV4-3 and TRBJ2-5, with a possible D match to TRBD2 (6 bases). Germline V gives CDR1 LGHNA, CDR2 YSLEER. The CDR3 is 16 amino acids. For the CDR3, the DNA is TGCTCCAGCAGCCCGGCTGGGGGGAGGACTGAAGAGACCCAGTACTTC. This translates into CSSSPAGGRTEETQYF.

The rearrangement links TRBV28 to TRBJ2-5; D remains ambiguous. Trimming took off 4 bases at V and 6 bases at J, with 12 bases between the two ends. Germline CDR1 is MDHEN and CDR2 is SYDVKM. CDR3 size: 13 residues. The CDR3 DNA sequence: TGTGCCAGCAGTTCCCCACTGGGAAAGACCCAGTACTTC. Its protein is CASSSPLGKTQYF.

CDR3 amino acids: CASTAGETRFF. DNA for the CDR3: TGTGCCAGTACCGCCGGGGAGACTCGGTTCTTT. The chain has TRBV19 and TRBJ1-1; D is uncertain. CDR1 and CDR2 from the germline V gene are LNHDA and SQIVND (reference sequence). Trimming removed 7 bases at V and 14 bases at J, with 17 bases between. The length of the CDR3 is 11 residues.

This clonotype was seen a few times. The V call is TRBV19, the J call TRBJ1-5, with D possibly matching TRBD1 (5 bases). The CDR3 is made up of 16 amino acids. V lost 2 bases and J lost 4, with 15 bases in between. Germline CDR1 LNHDA, CDR2 SQIVND (reference sequence). CDR3: CASSITRGKGNQPQHF. In DNA, the CDR3 is TGTGCCAGTAGTATAACGAGGGGCAAGGGAAATCAGCCCCAGCATTTT.

The rearrangement joins TRBV29-1 to TRBJ2-7; TRBD1 matches 8 bases. Germline-derived CDR1 and CDR2 are SQVTM and ANQGSEA. V gave up 4 bases and J gave up 3 bases; unmatched junction bases: 5. There are 13 residues in the CDR3. The CDR3 protein is CSVGDRGSYEQYF. CDR3 sequence (DNA): TGCAGCGTTGGCGACAGGGGTAGCTACGAGCAGTACTTC.